This TCR beta chain originates from a study of cytomegalovirus exposure and HLA in healthy donors. Germline trimming cut 6 bases from V and 0 bases from J; bases unmatched to any gene: 8. The CDR3 sequence is 15 residues long. Germline V gene sequence: CDR1 SNHLY, CDR2 FYNNEI. 60 Vbeta and 13 Jbeta primers were used in PCR. Some clones are missing from TCRdb's copy, which holds only in-frame ones; the method was immunoSEQ multiplex PCR. The data hold approximately 150,000 clones, with 70% to 80% observed a single time. Sample: PBMCs. The chain is built from TRBV2 and TRBJ2-7; 7 bases match TRBD1. This TCR was recovered from a woman aged 18 to 35 in good health and CMV-seropositive. The CDR3 region is CASRLLDRDSYEQYF. The CDR3 DNA follows: TGTGCCAGCAGACTACTCGACAGGGACTCCTACGAGCAGTACTTC.